This TCR beta chain stems from a study of T cells in localized non-small cell lung cancer. Study-level results: There were a median roughly 60 of the top 100 tumor clones appearing in adjacent lung. Those with higher blood T cell density had longer overall survival. Clonality peaked in uninvolved adjacent lung rather than tumor. It remains possible that heterogeneity exists, since only one tumor region was sequenced.

The J segment lost 8 bases and the V segment lost 3 bases, leaving 4 bases of the junction unmatched. Germline loops: CDR1 SGDLS, CDR2 YYNGEE. The CDR3 length is 12 residues. Note on this clone: Antigen: not known.

This table comes from immunoSEQ multiplex PCR, and its TCRdb copy is limited to in-frame clones, with some not included. Of 100,000 to 150,000 clones listed, roughly 90% are singletons. The clonotype was recovered from an older female donor with stage I lung adenocarcinoma. The sample here was peripheral blood, taken before any cancer treatment. The chain recombines TRBV9 with TRBJ1-2; 7 nucleotides line up with TRBD1. Written as DNA, the CDR3 is TGTGCCAGCAGCGCGACAGGGAACGGCTACACCTTC. Its translation: CASSATGNGYTF.